This is a list of T cell receptor beta chains from one sample in a study of long-term antiretroviral therapy in people with HIV. Repertoires were generated with immunoSEQ multiplex PCR, while TCRdb's copy carries only in-frame clones and drops some. The sample lists 25,000 to 30,000 clones, more than 75% seen once, with about 10% in the top ten. Sequencing used unsorted PBMCs, obtained about 5 years after starting antiretroviral therapy. These receptors all stem from a man aged 40-49 years with HIV. CDR3s include the opening cysteine and the closing phenylalanine or tryptophan. The D gene is left open where the match is weak. Clone size is stated in some rows and not others, as once, few, many or a class when expanded.

V gene	D gene	CDR3 length	clone size	J gene	CDR3 DNA	CDR3 protein
TRBV5-6	.	13	once	TRBJ2-7	TGTGCCAGCAGCTTGGGGATTCTTGGCGAGCAGTACTTC	CASSLGILGEQYF
TRBV9	.	16	once	TRBJ1-3	TGTGCCAGCAGCGTAGAGTTAGGGCACTCTGGAAACACCATATATTTT	CASSVELGHSGNTIYF
TRBV7-2	TRBD1	15	.	TRBJ2-2	TGTGCCAGCAGCGCGGACAGGGGGCGTACCGGGGAGCTGTTTTTT	CASSADRGRTGELFF
TRBV6-1	TRBD1	15	.	TRBJ1-5	TGTGCCAGCACCCCGGGACAGGTGAGCAATCAGCCCCAGCATTTT	CASTPGQVSNQPQHF
TRBV2	TRBD1	14	.	TRBJ2-7	TGTGCCAGCAGGGAGACAGGGAACTCCTACGAGCAGTACTTC	CASRETGNSYEQYF
TRBV5-1	.	17	.	TRBJ2-3	TGCGCCAGCAGCCCTAAGTCGGGTAGCGGCCGCACAGATACGCAGTATTTT	CASSPKSGSGRTDTQYF
TRBV2	TRBD1	15	once	TRBJ2-3	TGTGCCAGCCTAGACAGGGGGCTTGTCACAGATACGCAGTATTTT	CASLDRGLVTDTQYF
TRBV13	.	16	.	TRBJ1-1	TGTGCCAGCAGCCTTCTTCCGACAGGCAGGAACACTGAAGCTTTCTTT	CASSLLPTGRNTEAFF
TRBV4-3	.	15	.	TRBJ2-2	TGCGCCAGCAGCCAGACGACGCGGGGTACCGGGGAGCTGTTTTTT	CASSQTTRGTGELFF
TRBV21-1	.	13	.	TRBJ2-1	TGTGCCAGCAGCACCTGGAAGTACAATGAGCAGTTCTTC	CASSTWKYNEQFF
TRBV5-1	TRBD1	16	.	TRBJ1-4	TGCGCCAGCAGCCTGACAGGGACGGTGACTAATGAAAAACTGTTTTTT	CASSLTGTVTNEKLFF
TRBV7-8	.	14	.	TRBJ1-1	TGTGCCAGCAGCTTAGTAGGGGGGCGATCTGAAGCTTTCTTT	CASSLVGGRSEAFF
TRBV27	.	14	.	TRBJ1-2	TGTGCCAGCAGGCTACAGGGAAGGGACTATGGCTACACCTTC	CASRLQGRDYGYTF
TRBV27	TRBD1	16	.	TRBJ1-4	TGTGCCAGCAGCTTACAGGGGAAAGGGACTAATGAAAAACTGTTTTTT	CASSLQGKGTNEKLFF
TRBV30	.	15	.	TRBJ1-5	TGTGCCTGGAGTTTTGGGCAGGGAGGGAATCAGCCCCAGCATTTT	CAWSFGQGGNQPQHF
TRBV19	.	15	.	TRBJ1-6	TGTGCCAGTAGTATCGCGTTGGACTCTTCGCCACCCCTCCACTTT	CASSIALDSSPPLHF
TRBV5-6	TRBD1	14	.	TRBJ2-7	TGTGCCAGCAGCTTCGGACAGGGGGCAGTCGAGCAGTACTTC	CASSFGQGAVEQYF
TRBV7-8	TRBD1	15	few	TRBJ2-7	TGTGCCAGCAGCTTAGTTACAGGGGGCTACTACGAGCAGTACTTC	CASSLVTGGYYEQYF
TRBV10-1	TRBD2	13	.	TRBJ2-1	TGCGCCAGCAGCTTGACTAGCGGAAGAGGTCAGTTCTTC	CASSLTSGRGQFF
TRBV19	TRBD2	15	.	TRBJ2-7	TGTGCCAGTAGACCATTAGCGGGAGTCGCCCACGAGCAGTACTTC	CASRPLAGVAHEQYF
TRBV6-6	.	13	.	TRBJ1-6	TGTGCCAGCACCACCACTTCTAATTCACCCCTCCACTTT	CASTTTSNSPLHF
TRBV30	.	12	.	TRBJ1-3	TGTGCCTGGAGACTGTTGGTGGACACCATATATTTT	CAWRLLVDTIYF
TRBV6-5	TRBD2	15	.	TRBJ2-7	TGTGCCAGCTCAACGGGGGGGGTTTGGGCCTACGAGCAGTACTTC	CASSTGGVWAYEQYF
TRBV11-2	TRBD2	16	.	TRBJ2-1	TGTGCCAGCAGCTTAGGTTTAAGCGGGAGTTCAAATGAGCAGTTCTTC	CASSLGLSGSSNEQFF
TRBV7-9	TRBD1	15	.	TRBJ1-5	TGTGCCAGCAGCGAAGGACAGGGGGGCAATCAGCCCCAGCATTTT	CASSEGQGGNQPQHF
TRBV20-1	.	11	.	TRBJ2-7	TGCAGTGCTGAGATAGTGGCCGAGCAGTACTTC	CSAEIVAEQYF
TRBV7-3	TRBD2	16	.	TRBJ2-3	TGTGCCAGCAGCTTGGGGACTAGCGGGATAGGGGATACGCAGTATTTT	CASSLGTSGIGDTQYF
TRBV9	TRBD1	14	.	TRBJ1-5	TGTGCCAGCAGCCTTGGGACAGGGCATCAGCCCCAGCATTTT	CASSLGTGHQPQHF
TRBV18	TRBD1	18	once	TRBJ2-6	TGTGCCAGCTCACGGCCGGGACAGAGAAGCTCTGGGGCCAACGTCCTGACTTTC	CASSRPGQRSSGANVLTF
TRBV14	TRBD1	16	.	TRBJ1-1	TGTGCCAGCAGCCAAGGGGACAGGGGCCGCCCCGATGAAGCTTTCTTT	CASSQGDRGRPDEAFF
TRBV13	.	14	.	TRBJ2-5	TGTGCCAGCAGCACTGGACTGACCCAAGAGACCCAGTACTTC	CASSTGLTQETQYF
TRBV20-1	.	11	few	TRBJ1-2	TGCAGTGCTCGGGACGGCTATGGCTACACCTTC	CSARDGYGYTF